This is a list of T cell receptor beta chains from one sample in a study of blood T cell repertoires in COVID-19. Sequencing used immunoSEQ multiplex PCR; TCRdb keeps in-frame clones, though not all of them. This table holds approximately 130,000 clones, roughly 79% found once. The sequencing input was peripheral blood. The source is a human donor in a cohort sampled during active COVID-19. Each CDR3 is given with its conserved first and last residue. D genes are given only for firm matches. Expanded clones are given a class, and other clones once, few, many or no size at all.

V gene: TRBV12-3/TRBV12-4
clone size: NA
D gene: NA
J gene: TRBJ2-5
CDR3 protein: CASSFGETQYF
CDR3 DNA: TGTGCCAGCAGTTTCGGTGAGACCCAGTACTTC

V gene: TRBV5-4
clone size: NA
D gene: NA
J gene: TRBJ1-2
CDR3 protein: CASSLGAGRESWDYGYTF
CDR3 DNA: TGTGCCAGCAGCTTGGGTGCGGGACGGGAGTCTTGGGACTATGGCTACACCTTC

V gene: TRBV14
clone size: NA
D gene: NA
J gene: TRBJ2-1
CDR3 protein: CASSQDHPGSSQFF
CDR3 DNA: TGTGCCAGCAGCCAAGATCACCCAGGTTCTTCGCAGTTCTTC

V gene: TRBV4-1
clone size: few
D gene: NA
J gene: TRBJ1-4
CDR3 protein: CASSQTARGGSNEKLFF
CDR3 DNA: TGCGCCAGCAGCCAAACAGCCCGGGGGGGAAGTAATGAAAAACTGTTTTTT

V gene: TRBV19
clone size: NA
D gene: NA
J gene: TRBJ1-4
CDR3 protein: CATSPDTVGEKLFF
CDR3 DNA: TGTGCCACCTCCCCGGACACGGTCGGGGAAAAACTGTTTTTT

V gene: TRBV9
clone size: NA
D gene: TRBD1
J gene: TRBJ1-4
CDR3 protein: CASSPRAWGSAGGGGDEKLFF
CDR3 DNA: TGTGCCAGCAGCCCAAGGGCGTGGGGGTCGGCAGGGGGCGGCGGAGATGAAAAACTGTTTTTT

V gene: TRBV15
clone size: NA
D gene: TRBD1
J gene: TRBJ2-7
CDR3 protein: CATSWGDRVHEQYF
CDR3 DNA: TGTGCCACCAGCTGGGGAGACAGGGTCCACGAGCAGTACTTC

V gene: TRBV5-4
clone size: NA
D gene: TRBD2
J gene: TRBJ2-4
CDR3 protein: CASSLEAGGTRAKNIQYF
CDR3 DNA: TGTGCCAGCAGCTTGGAAGCGGGGGGTACACGAGCCAAAAACATTCAGTACTTC

V gene: TRBV30
clone size: few
D gene: NA
J gene: TRBJ1-4
CDR3 protein: CAWRIGSTTNEKLFF
CDR3 DNA: TGTGCCTGGAGGATCGGTAGTACAACTAATGAAAAACTGTTTTTT

V gene: TRBV30
clone size: NA
D gene: TRBD1
J gene: TRBJ2-1
CDR3 protein: CAYNSWGQGTNEQFF
CDR3 DNA: TGTGCCTACAATAGCTGGGGACAGGGTACCAATGAGCAGTTCTTC

V gene: TRBV5-4
clone size: NA
D gene: NA
J gene: TRBJ1-2
CDR3 protein: CASSFSTNYGYTF
CDR3 DNA: TGTGCCAGCAGCTTTTCAACTAACTATGGCTACACCTTC

V gene: TRBV7-8
clone size: few
D gene: NA
J gene: TRBJ1-6
CDR3 protein: CASSLGTNSPLHF
CDR3 DNA: TGTGCCAGCAGCCTGGGGACAAATTCACCCCTCCACTTT

V gene: TRBV3-1/TRBV3-2
clone size: NA
D gene: NA
J gene: TRBJ2-1
CDR3 protein: CASSSDRYEQFF
CDR3 DNA: TGTGCCAGCAGCTCCGACAGGTATGAGCAGTTCTTC

V gene: TRBV6-5
clone size: NA
D gene: TRBD2
J gene: TRBJ2-7
CDR3 protein: CASSYSGGFIEQYF
CDR3 DNA: TGTGCCAGCAGTTATTCGGGGGGGTTCATCGAGCAGTACTTC

V gene: TRBV3-1/TRBV3-2
clone size: NA
D gene: TRBD2
J gene: TRBJ2-5
CDR3 protein: CASSWTSGGVAQYF
CDR3 DNA: TGTGCCAGCAGCTGGACTAGCGGGGGGGTGGCCCAGTACTTC

V gene: TRBV9
clone size: NA
D gene: NA
J gene: TRBJ1-2
CDR3 protein: CASSLAGGTGGYTF
CDR3 DNA: TGTGCCAGCAGCTTGGCGGGGGGAACGGGAGGCTACACCTTC

V gene: TRBV27
clone size: NA
D gene: NA
J gene: TRBJ2-3
CDR3 protein: CASSPTARHTQYF
CDR3 DNA: TGTGCCAGCAGTCCCACGGCCAGGCATACGCAGTATTTT

V gene: TRBV5-1
clone size: NA
D gene: TRBD1
J gene: TRBJ1-1
CDR3 protein: CASSSGQEFTEAFF
CDR3 DNA: TGCGCCAGCAGCTCCGGACAGGAATTCACTGAAGCTTTCTTT

V gene: TRBV5-1
clone size: NA
D gene: NA
J gene: TRBJ1-1
CDR3 protein: CASMEGNTEAFF
CDR3 DNA: TGCGCCAGCATGGAGGGGAACACTGAAGCTTTCTTT

V gene: TRBV3-1/TRBV3-2
clone size: NA
D gene: TRBD2
J gene: TRBJ2-2
CDR3 protein: CASSQERRLAGPLAGTGELFF
CDR3 DNA: TGTGCCAGCAGCCAGGAACGAAGACTAGCGGGTCCTCTAGCGGGCACCGGGGAGCTGTTTTTT

V gene: TRBV27
clone size: NA
D gene: NA
J gene: TRBJ1-4
CDR3 protein: CASSTGDLDEKLFF
CDR3 DNA: TGTGCCAGCAGTACCGGCGACCTAGATGAAAAACTGTTTTTT